The subject of this entry is one T cell receptor (beta chain). Its antigen is as yet unknown. This sample is drawn from a study of tumor and adjacent non-tumor tissue in lung cancer. Study outcomes and limitations: Top 100 clones took a larger repertoire share in normal lung. Significantly higher TCR diversity was found in tumor than normal lung.

Per the germline V gene, CDR1 is DFQATT and CDR2 is SNEGSKA (reference sequence). The CDR3 totals 12 residues. This sample's RNA came from whole unsorted tissue. The library came from three nested PCR rounds adapted from ARM-PCR protocols. TCRdb passed the multiplex PCR reads through MiXCR, listing each CDR3 protein once. There are about 200,000 distinct CDR3 sequences in the sample; approximately 74% occur only once, and 20% to 25% lies in the top ten. Source material: lung tumor tissue. The receptor's source is a man aged 55 to 70 with non-small cell lung cancer. The chain is built from TRBV20-1 and TRBJ1-1; possibly TRBD1 for D (5 bases). This chain's CDR3 is CRWGFTNAEAFF. In DNA form, the CDR3 reads TGCAGATGGGGCTTTACGAATGCTGAAGCTTTCTTT.